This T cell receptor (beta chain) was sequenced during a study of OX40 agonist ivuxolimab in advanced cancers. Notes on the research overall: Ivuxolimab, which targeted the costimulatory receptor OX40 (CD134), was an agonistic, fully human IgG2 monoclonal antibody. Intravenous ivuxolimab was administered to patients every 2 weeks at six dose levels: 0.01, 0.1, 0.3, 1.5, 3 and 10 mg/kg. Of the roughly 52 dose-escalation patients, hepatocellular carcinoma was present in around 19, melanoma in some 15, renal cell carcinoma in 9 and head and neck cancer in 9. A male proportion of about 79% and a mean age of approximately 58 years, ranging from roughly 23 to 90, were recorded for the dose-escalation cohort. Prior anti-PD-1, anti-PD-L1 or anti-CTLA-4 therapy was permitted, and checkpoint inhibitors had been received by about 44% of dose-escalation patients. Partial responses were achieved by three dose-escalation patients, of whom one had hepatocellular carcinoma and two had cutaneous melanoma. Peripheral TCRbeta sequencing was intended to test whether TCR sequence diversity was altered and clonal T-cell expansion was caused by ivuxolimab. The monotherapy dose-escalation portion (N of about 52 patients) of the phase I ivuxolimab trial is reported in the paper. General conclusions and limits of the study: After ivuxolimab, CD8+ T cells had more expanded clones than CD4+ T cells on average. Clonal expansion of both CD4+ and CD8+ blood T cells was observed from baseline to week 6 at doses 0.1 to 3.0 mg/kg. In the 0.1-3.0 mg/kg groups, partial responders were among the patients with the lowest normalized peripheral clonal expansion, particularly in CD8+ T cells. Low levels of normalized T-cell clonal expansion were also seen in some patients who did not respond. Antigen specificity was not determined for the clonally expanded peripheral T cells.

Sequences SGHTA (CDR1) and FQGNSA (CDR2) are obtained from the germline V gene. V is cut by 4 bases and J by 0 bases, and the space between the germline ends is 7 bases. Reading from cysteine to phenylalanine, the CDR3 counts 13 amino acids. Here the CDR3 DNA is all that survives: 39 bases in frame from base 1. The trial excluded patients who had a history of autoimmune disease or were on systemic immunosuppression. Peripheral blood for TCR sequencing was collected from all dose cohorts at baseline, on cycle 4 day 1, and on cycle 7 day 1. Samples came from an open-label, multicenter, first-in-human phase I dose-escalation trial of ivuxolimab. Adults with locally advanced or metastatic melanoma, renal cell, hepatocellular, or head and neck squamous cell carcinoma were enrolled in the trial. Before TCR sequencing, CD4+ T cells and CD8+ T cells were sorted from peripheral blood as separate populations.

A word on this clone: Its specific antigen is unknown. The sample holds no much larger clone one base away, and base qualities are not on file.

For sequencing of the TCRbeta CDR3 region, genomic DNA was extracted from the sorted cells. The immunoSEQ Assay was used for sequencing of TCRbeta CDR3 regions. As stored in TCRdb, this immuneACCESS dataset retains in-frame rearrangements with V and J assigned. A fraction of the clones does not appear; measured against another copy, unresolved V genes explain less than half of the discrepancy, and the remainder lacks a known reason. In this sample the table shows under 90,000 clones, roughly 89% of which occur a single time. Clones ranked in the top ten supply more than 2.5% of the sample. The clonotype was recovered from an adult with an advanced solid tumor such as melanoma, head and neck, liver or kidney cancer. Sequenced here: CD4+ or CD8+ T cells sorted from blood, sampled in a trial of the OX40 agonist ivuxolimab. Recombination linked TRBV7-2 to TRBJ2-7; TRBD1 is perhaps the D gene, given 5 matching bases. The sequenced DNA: TGTGCCAGCAGCTCTAGGGGCTCCTACGAGCAGTACTTC. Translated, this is CASSSRGSYEQYF.